A single sample is the source of the 14 T cell receptor beta chains below, sequenced in a study of blood T cell repertoires in COVID-19. Profiling relied on immunoSEQ multiplex PCR, and the TCRdb table lists in-frame clones only, not all of them. In the table there are 350,000 to 400,000 clones, roughly 87% of which are singletons. Sequences were obtained from PBMCs or T cells enriched from blood (not recorded which). The receptors come from a woman in her thirties who had recovered from COVID-19.

This chain uses TRBV5-1 with TRBJ1-4, with D maybe TRBD1 (5 bases). V lost 3 bases, J lost 4 bases, and 7 bases lay in between. The CDR3 has 13 amino acids. CDR1 SGHRS and CDR2 YFSETQ come from the germline V gene. The CDR3 reads CASSSQGNEKLFF. CDR3 sequence (DNA): TGCGCCAGCAGCTCTCAGGGTAATGAAAAACTGTTTTTT.

The rearrangement links TRBV6-5 to TRBJ1-1; D might be TRBD1 (5 bases). V was trimmed by 2 bases and J by 5 bases, leaving 12 bases between them. This CDR3 comprises 14 residues. Germline values: CDR1 MNHEY, CDR2 SVGAGI. The CDR3 nucleotides are TGTGCCAGCAGTTACCGGCAGGGAAGAACTGAAGCTTTCTTT. The encoded protein is CASSYRQGRTEAFF.

The chain uses TRBV5-1 and TRBJ1-2, with TRBD1 matching 10 bases. Germline CDR1 is SGHRS and CDR2 is YFSETQ. The CDR3 runs 15 residues. Trimming took 2 bases from V and 1 from J; bases not matched to a gene: 2. CDR3 region: CASSFGTGVNYGYTF. The CDR3, as DNA: TGCGCCAGCAGCTTCGGGACAGGGGTTAACTATGGCTACACCTTC.

The gene calls are TRBV19 and TRBJ2-3; 7 positions match TRBD2. CDR3 size: 16 residues. Germline CDR1 and CDR2: LNHDA and SQIVND (reference sequence). J gave up 4 bases and V 10 bases, and 17 bases lay outside the gene matches. This CDR3 is CATQKAGNRRPDTQYF. The CDR3 DNA reads as TGTGCCACCCAAAAAGCGGGGAATCGTCGACCAGATACGCAGTATTTT. The entire variable domain, with the rest obtained from reference TRBV19 and TRBJ2-3, is as follows: DGGITQSPKYLFRKEGQNVTLSCEQNLNHDAMYWYRQDPGQGLRLIYYSQIVNDFQKGDIAEGYSVSREKKESFPLTVTSAQKNPTAFYLCATQKAGNRRPDTQYFGPGTRLTVL.

The CDR3 DNA reads as TGTGCCAGCAGTTTCTACAGGGAAAAACTGTTTTTT. Translating it yields CASSFYREKLFF. The V gene is TRBV12-3 or TRBV12-4, the J gene TRBJ1-4; D is perhaps TRBD1 (5 bases). CDR3 length: 12 residues. V gave up 3 bases and J gave up 8 bases, with 7 bases separating them.

The J gene is TRBJ1-2, the V gene TRBV5-1, with D tentatively TRBD1 (5 bases). This CDR3 is built from 15 residues. Trimming shortened V by 0 bases and J by 6 bases, and 15 bases separated the two germline ends. CDR1 is SGHRS, CDR2 YFSETQ, per germline. CDR3 nucleotide sequence: TGCGCCAGCAGCTTGGGTGGGGCTTCGGGCGATGGCTACACCTTC. Its translation: CASSLGGASGDGYTF. The full variable domain, its missing parts supplied by reference TRBV5-1 and TRBJ1-2, is KAGVTQTPRYLIKTRGQQVTLSCSPISGHRSVSWYQQTPGQGLQFLFEYFSETQRNKGNFPGRFSGRQFSNSRSEMNVSTLELGDSALYLCASSLGGASGDGYTFGSGTRLTVV.

Notes on this clone: The same CDR3 arises from other DNA sequences in this sample as well. The chain is built from TRBV15 and TRBJ2-7, with D perhaps TRBD2 (5 bases). V dropped 0 bases and J dropped 0 bases, with 6 bases sitting between them. Germline CDR1 LNHNV, CDR2 YYDKDF (reference sequence). CDR3 size: 14 residues. CDR3 residues: CATSRDRGSYEQYF. The CDR3 DNA sequence: TGTGCCACCAGCAGAGATCGGGGCTCCTACGAGCAGTACTTC.

The chain carries TRBV11-2 and TRBJ1-2; 8 bases fit TRBD1. This CDR3 spans 14 amino acids. Trimming cost V 1 base and J 8 bases; bases outside gene matches: 6. Per germline, CDR1 SGHAT and CDR2 FQNNGV. DNA of the CDR3: TGTGCCAGCAGCTTAGGGACAGGGTTGAGAGGCTACACCTTC. This encodes CASSLGTGLRGYTF.

V usage is TRBV5-1 and J usage is TRBJ2-7; TRBD2 agrees at 9 bases. This CDR3 has 17 residues. V shed 2 bases, J shed 0 bases, and the junction held 9 bases outside the gene matches. Germline CDR1 and CDR2: SGHRS and YFSETQ. CDR3 residues: CASSFSSGSGSSYEQYF. The CDR3 DNA sequence: TGCGCCAGCAGCTTTAGCTCGGGTAGCGGGAGCTCCTACGAGCAGTACTTC.

The CDR3, as DNA: TGTGCCAGCATACCCCCCGGGACAGGGGCCACCGGGGAGCTGTTTTTT. Translating gives CASIPPGTGATGELFF. The gene calls are TRBV2 and TRBJ2-2, with 10 bases that match TRBD1. V shed 7 bases and J 4 bases; nucleotides not matched to a gene: 9. CDR3 length: 16 residues. Germline V lookup: CDR1 SNHLY, CDR2 FYNNEI.

This chain joins TRBV18 and TRBJ2-1; unclear D gene. Trimming stripped 0 bases from V and 0 bases from J, with 6 bases between. The CDR3 has 15 amino acids. From germline, CDR1 is KGHSH and CDR2 LQKENI. The CDR3, as DNA: TGTGCCAGCTCACCACCTAGAGACTCCTACAATGAGCAGTTCTTC. This gives the protein CASSPPRDSYNEQFF.

The genes are TRBV7-9 and TRBJ2-1; TRBD2 matches 9 bases. Germline assignment: CDR1 SEHNR and CDR2 FQNEAQ (reference sequence). J lost 0 bases, V lost 3 bases, and 3 bases had no gene match. The length of the CDR3 is 16 residues. The DNA of the CDR3 is TGTGCCAGCAGCTTTGCGCGGGGGGGCTCCTACAATGAGCAGTTCTTC. It translates to CASSFARGGSYNEQFF.

V usage is TRBV27 and J usage is TRBJ1-1; D remains ambiguous. V was shortened by 3 bases and J by 5 bases, with 13 bases between the two germline ends. The CDR3 loop spans 14 amino acids. The germline CDR1 and CDR2 sequences are MNHEY and SMNVEV (reference sequence). The CDR3 is CASSFASGGTEAFF. CDR3 DNA sequence: TGTGCCAGCAGTTTTGCGTCTGGAGGAACTGAAGCTTTCTTT.

This chain links TRBV3-1 (or the pseudogene TRBV3-2) with TRBJ2-1; 8 bases line up with TRBD2. V dropped 3 bases and J dropped 0; count of bases not matched to a gene: 1. CDR3 length equals 15 residues. The germline V gene encodes CDR1 LGHDT and CDR2 YNNKEL (reference sequence). CDR3 residues: CASSHGGASYNEQFF. The CDR3, as DNA: TGTGCCAGCAGCCACGGGGGGGCCTCCTACAATGAGCAGTTCTTC.